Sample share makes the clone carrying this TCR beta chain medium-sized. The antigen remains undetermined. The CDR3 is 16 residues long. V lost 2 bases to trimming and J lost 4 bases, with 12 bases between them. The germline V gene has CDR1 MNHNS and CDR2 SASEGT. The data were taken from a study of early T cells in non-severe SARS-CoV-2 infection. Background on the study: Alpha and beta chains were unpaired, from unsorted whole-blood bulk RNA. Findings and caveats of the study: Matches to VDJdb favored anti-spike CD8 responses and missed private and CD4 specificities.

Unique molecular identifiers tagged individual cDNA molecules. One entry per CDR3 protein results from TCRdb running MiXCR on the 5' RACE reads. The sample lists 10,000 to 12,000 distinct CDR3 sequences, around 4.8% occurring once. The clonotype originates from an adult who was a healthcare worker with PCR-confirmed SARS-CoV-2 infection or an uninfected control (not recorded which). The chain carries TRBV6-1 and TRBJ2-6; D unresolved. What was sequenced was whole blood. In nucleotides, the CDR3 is TGTGCCAGCAGTGAACAGGCAGGATCGGGGGCCAACGTCCTGACTTTC. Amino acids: CASSEQAGSGANVLTF.